This T cell receptor beta chain derives from a study of cytomegalovirus exposure and HLA in healthy donors. Study-level background: A previous analysis identified fewer than 130 million unique TCR beta sequences derived from around 200 million T cells.

The PCR was carried out with 60 Vbeta primers and 13 Jbeta primers. Here immunoSEQ multiplex PCR was the method, and the copy in TCRdb shows in-frame clones only, minus some. The sample records 160,000 or so clones, just under 80% being singletons. Findings and limits, study-wide: A few CMV-associated chains were confirmed in vitro to be specific for CMV antigens.

Germline loops: CDR1 SGHRS, CDR2 YFSETQ. This CDR3 spans 13 amino acids. V shed 6 bases, J shed 3 bases, and the junction held 3 bases outside the gene matches. In the case of this clone: Its antigen is still unknown.

Each of the donors was a healthy bone marrow donor. Donors counted as nominally healthy when sampled, yet unrecorded immune exposures were likely. Sequencing input: PBMCs. The TCR sequence derives from a woman between 35 and 50 years old in good health and CMV-seropositive. V gene TRBV5-1 combines with J gene TRBJ1-1; 9 nucleotides align to TRBD1. CDR3 loop: CASMTGGYTEAFF. DNA of the CDR3: TGCGCCAGCATGACAGGGGGGTACACTGAAGCTTTCTTT.